Included here is one T cell receptor (beta chain) sequence, with context. In the source study's methods: Estimation of nucleated cell counts relied on the amplification of reference gene primers. The assay was immunoSEQ multiplex PCR, and TCRdb's table has in-frame clones only and misses some. V and J calls and clone size are copied from that table; D and trimming were computed from the DNA. The sample has roughly 99,000 clones, roughly 84% seen once. These data belong to a study of blood T cell repertoires in COVID-19. Study at large: Sites across the United States, Italy and Spain contributed samples from acute and convalescent COVID-19. The cDNA or gDNA used as material had been derived from T cells, B-cell-depleted T cells, or PBMCs.

Germline values: CDR1 KGHSH, CDR2 LQKENI. This CDR3 has 14 amino acids. With V trimmed by 6 bases and J by 4 bases, 8 bases remained unmatched. This chain connects TRBV18 to TRBJ2-7; 8 bases line up with TRBD1. Input material: peripheral blood. The receptor's source is a human donor in a cohort sampled during active COVID-19. CDR3 sequence reads: CASSAGQGAYEQYF. In DNA, the CDR3 is TGTGCCAGCTCGGCAGGACAGGGAGCGTACGAGCAGTACTTC.